One sample yielded the 24 T cell receptor beta chains listed below, sequenced in a study of T cell responses to AZD1222 COVID-19 vaccine. TCRdb keeps only in-frame clones here, not all; method: immunoSEQ multiplex PCR. There are more than 150,000 clones in the sample; under 95% occur only once, and roughly 0.98% lies in the top ten. Source: peripheral blood, taken on day 0 of AZD1222 vaccination. The receptors stem from an adult in good health.

The V and J genes are TRBV14 and TRBJ1-2; maybe TRBD1 (5 bases). This CDR3 comprises 15 residues. V gave up 0 bases and J gave up 5 bases, with 13 bases separating them. Germline CDR1 is SGHDN and CDR2 is FVKESK. In DNA form, the CDR3 reads TGTGCCAGCAGCCAAGATCGAGGGACGGTGTATGGCTACACCTTC. This translates into CASSQDRGTVYGYTF.

The chain carries TRBV27 and TRBJ1-2; D is perhaps TRBD1 (6 bases). V lost 5 bases and J 1 base, leaving 17 bases between the germline ends. The CDR3 spans 16 residues. The V gene's germline CDR1 is MNHEY and CDR2 SMNVEV (reference sequence). The DNA for the CDR3 is TGTGCCAGCAGTCCCCAACCGCCGGACAGTAACTATGGCTACACCTTC. Protein product: CASSPQPPDSNYGYTF.

The rearrangement uses TRBV7-6 and TRBJ1-3, with D hard to call. CDR1 is SGHVS, CDR2 FNYEAQ, per germline. The germline V and J ends were trimmed by 4 bases and 0 bases, with 10 bases remaining between them. The CDR3 is 15 amino acids. CDR3 DNA: TGTGCCAGCAGCTCGGGAGTCTTCTCTGGAAACACCATATATTTT. Translating it yields CASSSGVFSGNTIYF.

The chain recombines TRBV11-2 with TRBJ1-2; 9 positions agree with TRBD1. The germline CDR1 and CDR2 sequences are SGHAT and FQNNGV. There are 15 residues in the CDR3. V trimming: 7 bases; J trimming: 8 bases; junction bases outside the gene matches: 14. CDR3 protein: CASNERGGTGPGYTF. DNA for the CDR3: TGTGCCAGCAATGAAAGGGGGGGGACAGGGCCCGGCTACACCTTC.

The chain has TRBV9 and TRBJ2-6; 7 bases fit TRBD2. CDR1 is SGDLS and CDR2 is YYNGEE in the germline V gene. The junction had 9 bases not matched to a gene; V was cut back by 3 bases and J by 0 bases. The CDR3 spans 18 residues. The CDR3 sequence is CASSALLAVSSGANVLTF. The CDR3, as DNA: TGTGCCAGCAGCGCCCTCCTAGCGGTTAGCTCTGGGGCCAACGTCCTGACTTTC.

The chain is built from TRBV7-8 and TRBJ2-3; 11 bases match TRBD2. The J segment lost 3 bases and the V segment lost 1 base, leaving 3 bases of the junction unmatched. Germline-derived CDR1 and CDR2 are SGHVS and FQNEAQ. The CDR3 covers 16 residues. The CDR3 loop is CASSLVSGRGTDTQYF. CDR3 DNA: TGTGCCAGCAGCTTAGTTAGCGGGAGGGGGACAGATACGCAGTATTTT.

The chain combines TRBV19 with TRBJ1-4; no clear D. V was shortened by 0 bases and J by 8 bases, with 13 bases between the two germline ends. The CDR3 has 15 amino acids. Germline assignment: CDR1 LNHDA and CDR2 SQIVND (reference sequence). The CDR3, as DNA: TGTGCCAGTAGTATAGAGCGCTGGGAAGGAGAAAAACTGTTTTTT. This codes for CASSIERWEGEKLFF. The full variable domain, with the rest looked up from reference TRBV19 and TRBJ1-4, is DGGITQSPKYLFRKEGQNVTLSCEQNLNHDAMYWYRQDPGQGLRLIYYSQIVNDFQKGDIAEGYSVSREKKESFPLTVTSAQKNPTAFYLCASSIERWEGEKLFFGSGTQLSVL.

This clone appeared a single time. This rearrangement joins TRBV9 to TRBJ2-2; D remains ambiguous. Deletions cut 3 bases from V and 3 bases from J, with 12 bases between. The CDR3 has 15 amino acids. CDR1 and CDR2 (germline): SGDLS, YYNGEE. CDR3 loop: CASSGRVSDTGELFF. CDR3 DNA sequence: TGTGCCAGCAGCGGCCGGGTAAGCGACACCGGGGAGCTGTTTTTT.

J is TRBJ1-4 and V is TRBV6-5; D uncertain. V shed 7 bases and J shed 1 base, with 10 bases lying between them. Per the germline V gene, CDR1 is MNHEY and CDR2 is SVGAGI. The CDR3 is made up of 14 amino acids. As DNA, the CDR3 is TGTGCCAGCAAGGAGGAGCGAACTAATGAAAAACTGTTTTTT. Translated: CASKEERTNEKLFF.

The chain uses TRBV7-8 and TRBJ2-1; a weak D match, TRBD1 (8 bases). Trimming shortened V by 7 bases and J by 0 bases, and 16 bases separated the two germline ends. CDR1 and CDR2 from the germline V gene are SGHVS and FQNEAQ. The CDR3 spans 16 residues. CDR3 protein: CASIRGRGSSYNEQFF. In nucleotides, the CDR3 is TGTGCCAGCATCAGGGGGCGGGGGAGCTCCTACAATGAGCAGTTCTTC.

This chain joins TRBV5-4 and TRBJ1-6; 7 nucleotides match TRBD1. V lost 5 bases and J lost 7; bases outside the gene matches: 6. Per the germline V gene, CDR1 is SGHNT and CDR2 is YYREEE (reference sequence). The CDR3 is made up of 14 amino acids. The CDR3 reads CASSSNRGNSPLHF. The CDR3 DNA reads as TGTGCCAGCAGTTCGAACAGGGGAAATTCACCCCTCCACTTT.

The chain joins TRBV6-2 or TRBV6-3 to TRBJ2-7; D uncertain. V lost 0 bases to trimming and J lost 0 bases, with 9 bases between them. The CDR3 runs 15 residues. In germline, CDR1 is MNHEY, CDR2 SVGEGT. The DNA of the CDR3 is TGTGCCAGCAGTTACTCGGAAGGGATCTCCTACGAGCAGTACTTC. This translates into CASSYSEGISYEQYF.

The chain recombines TRBV6-5 with TRBJ1-5; 9 bases align to TRBD1. This CDR3 is built from 15 residues. J gave up 3 bases and V 6 bases, and 6 bases lay outside the gene matches. The germline CDR1 and CDR2 sequences are MNHEY and SVGAGI. The CDR3 DNA reads TGTGCCAGCAGCCCGGACAGGGGAAACAATCAGCCCCAGCATTTT. This gives the protein CASSPDRGNNQPQHF.

This chain connects TRBV12-3 or TRBV12-4 to TRBJ2-7, with D uncertain. The ends were cut back, 7 bases at V and 10 bases at J, with 17 bases in the middle. The CDR3 spans 12 residues. CDR3 sequence (DNA): TGTGCCAGCAAAGTAGCCTCCGGATCCCAGTACTTC. This sequence encodes CASKVASGSQYF.

This clone was picked up one time. V is TRBV19 and J is TRBJ2-3; the match to TRBD2 covers 10 bases. Germline assignment: CDR1 LNHDA and CDR2 SQIVND (reference sequence). Trimming took 2 bases from V and 4 from J; bases not matched to a gene: 9. The CDR3 length is 17 residues. Written as DNA, the CDR3 is TGTGCCAGTAGTATAACGGCTAGCGGGAGTGCGGCAGATACGCAGTATTTT. The encoded protein is CASSITASGSAADTQYF.

This clone was counted a single time. The chain recombines TRBV15 with TRBJ1-2; D is unresolved. This CDR3 contains 15 residues. V shed 3 bases and J shed 3 bases, with 14 bases lying between them. Looked up from germline, CDR1 is LNHNV and CDR2 is YYDKDF (reference sequence). CDR3 amino acids: CATSRGSQEHYGYTF. CDR3 in DNA: TGTGCCACCAGCAGGGGTAGTCAGGAACACTATGGCTACACCTTC.

This rearrangement joins TRBV27 to TRBJ2-3, with D possibly being TRBD2 (7 bases). The V end was cut by 6 bases, the J end by 1 base, with 20 bases between. Germline CDR1 MNHEY, CDR2 SMNVEV (reference sequence). The CDR3 has 17 residues. In DNA form, the CDR3 reads TGTGCCAGCAGGATCCTTCTAAGGGGGGGACGCACAGATACGCAGTATTTT. Amino acid sequence: CASRILLRGGRTDTQYF.

V and J are TRBV12-3 or TRBV12-4 and TRBJ2-3, with no clear D. V was shortened by 10 bases and J by 6 bases, with 5 bases between the two germline ends. CDR3 length: 9 amino acids. The CDR3 sequence: CATRDTQYF. The CDR3 coding sequence is TGTGCCACCCGCGATACGCAGTATTTT.

The chain uses TRBV7-9 and TRBJ1-2, with 8 bases matching TRBD1. V lost 5 bases, J lost 5 bases, and 13 bases stayed unmatched. Germline V gene data show CDR1 as SEHNR and CDR2 as FQNEAQ (reference sequence). This CDR3 is 16 amino acids long. The CDR3 loop reads CASSRADRDPIYGYTF. Here the CDR3 DNA reads TGTGCCAGCAGCAGAGCGGACAGGGACCCCATTTATGGCTACACCTTC. The variable domain in full, completed from reference TRBV7-9 and TRBJ1-2, reads DTGVSQNPRHKITKRGQNVTFRCDPISEHNRLYWYRQTLGQGPEFLTYFQNEAQLEKSRLLSDRFSAERPKGSFSTLEIQRTEQGDSAMYLCASSRADRDPIYGYTFGSGTRLTVV.

The V call is TRBV7-3, the J call TRBJ2-1; TRBD1 is a possible D gene (6 bases). The germline V gene encodes CDR1 SGHTA and CDR2 FQGTGA. The CDR3 spans 13 residues. V was trimmed by 6 bases and J by 9 bases, leaving 15 bases between them. The chain's CDR3 is CASRRDIPGEQFF. The CDR3 coding sequence is TGTGCCAGCAGACGGGACATTCCCGGTGAGCAGTTCTTC.

The rearrangement links TRBV5-1 to TRBJ2-5, with D perhaps given as TRBD1 or TRBD2 (5 bases each). The CDR3 loop spans 16 amino acids. V lost 1 base and J 5 bases, leaving 18 bases between the germline ends. Germline CDR1 reads SGHRS; CDR2 reads YFSETQ. In DNA, the CDR3 is TGCGCCAGCAGCTTGATGCATGAGGGGTCGGGGGAGACCCAGTACTTC. This codes for CASSLMHEGSGETQYF. Looking up the rest from reference TRBV5-1 and TRBJ2-5 gives the full variable domain: KAGVTQTPRYLIKTRGQQVTLSCSPISGHRSVSWYQQTPGQGLQFLFEYFSETQRNKGNFPGRFSGRQFSNSRSEMNVSTLELGDSALYLCASSLMHEGSGETQYFGPGTRLLVL.

The chain joins TRBV2 to TRBJ2-7; the match to TRBD2 covers 12 bases. The CDR3 consists of 17 residues. V lost 8 bases and J lost 3; bases outside the gene matches: 14. Germline CDR1 reads SNHLY; CDR2 reads FYNNEI. The DNA of the CDR3 is TGTGCCAGCGCCCGGGACAAACGGACTAGCGGGATCTACGAGCAGTACTTC. This encodes CASARDKRTSGIYEQYF.

This clone appeared a single time. The J gene is TRBJ1-2, the V gene TRBV24-1; D remains ambiguous. V shed 0 bases and J shed 1 base, with 5 bases lying between them. CDR3 size: 14 residues. Germline CDR1 and CDR2: KGHDR and SFDVKD. The CDR3 DNA reads TGTGCCACCAGTGATTTGCCGGATAACTATGGCTACACCTTC. Protein product: CATSDLPDNYGYTF.

V usage is TRBV18 and J usage is TRBJ2-2; D uncertain. This CDR3 comprises 13 residues. The V end lost 1 base, the J end lost 6 bases, and 6 bases lay between the germline ends. Germline assignment: CDR1 KGHSH and CDR2 LQKENI. The CDR3 spells CASSPLDPGELFF. CDR3 bases: TGTGCCAGCTCACCACTTGATCCCGGGGAGCTGTTTTTT.